This note documents a single T cell receptor beta chain sequence. The antigen is unknown. The entry originates in a study of cytomegalovirus exposure and HLA in healthy donors. Study-wide context: Some 200 million T cells yielded roughly 120 million unique TCR beta sequences, as an earlier analysis found.

Vbeta (60) and Jbeta (13) primers were used in the PCR. Measured with immunoSEQ multiplex PCR; TCRdb has only the in-frame clones, and not every one. The data contain 70,000 to 80,000 clones, around 73% of them singletons. General study findings and limits: Several of the most significant clusters appeared linked to common viral pathogens, based on a later analysis. In an earlier analysis, in under 700 donors, most V segments appeared productive either ~90% or ~30% of the time.

CDR1 is LNHDA, CDR2 SQIVND, per germline (reference sequence). V was clipped by 7 bases and J by 5 bases; unmatched bases: 8. This CDR3 is built from 15 residues. The receptor was derived from a middle-aged woman in good health and CMV-seropositive. V usage is TRBV19 and J usage is TRBJ2-2; TRBD2 matches at 9 bases. The specimen sequenced was PBMCs. The CDR3, as DNA: TGTGCCAGTAAACCGGGACTAGCTCTGACCGGGGAGCTGTTTTTT. It specifies CASKPGLALTGELFF.